These T cell receptor beta chains were read from a single sample in a study of T cells after yellow fever vaccination. TCRdb analysed the 5' RACE reads with MiXCR anew, one entry per CDR3 protein. The table includes 600,000 to 750,000 distinct CDR3 sequences, 9% to 15% detected once. The sequences come from PBMCs, collected on the day of the yellow fever booster vaccination. These receptors originate from a man younger than 40 who received the YFV17D yellow fever vaccine. Each CDR3 is given with its conserved first and last residue. Each record gives: clone size, D gene, V gene, J gene, CDR3 DNA, CDR3 protein. A D gene is named only where the DNA matches it firmly. Where a row states a size, it is once, few, many or the class of an expanded clone; other rows omit it.

abundance: few; d_gene: NA; v_gene: TRBV19; j_gene: TRBJ2-2; CDR3nt: TGTGCCAGTATCGAGGCTCACAGGAGCCACGGGGAGCTGTTTTTT; CDR3aa: CASIEAHRSHGELFF
abundance: once; d_gene: TRBD2; v_gene: TRBV19; j_gene: TRBJ2-1; CDR3nt: TGTGCCAGTAGTTCTCGGGGACTAGCCTCGGGATACAATGAGCAGTTCTTC; CDR3aa: CASSSRGLASGYNEQFF
abundance: NA; d_gene: NA; v_gene: TRBV5-6; j_gene: TRBJ2-7; CDR3nt: TGTGCCAGCAGCTTTACTTTTTCTGGGTTCGGGACAATCTACGAGCAGTACTTC; CDR3aa: CASSFTFSGFGTIYEQYF
abundance: NA; d_gene: NA; v_gene: TRBV24-1; j_gene: TRBJ2-5; CDR3nt: TGTGCCACCAGTGATGGGACCCTTGGGACCCAGTACTTC; CDR3aa: CATSDGTLGTQYF
abundance: NA; d_gene: NA; v_gene: TRBV4-3; j_gene: TRBJ2-5; CDR3nt: TGCGCCAGCAGCCAAAGAGGACGGCAGGGTCGTGAGACCCAGTACTTC; CDR3aa: CASSQRGRQGRETQYF
abundance: NA; d_gene: NA; v_gene: TRBV7-2; j_gene: TRBJ2-7; CDR3nt: TGTGCCAGCAGCTTAGCGGCTAGTACCTACGAGCAGTACTTC; CDR3aa: CASSLAASTYEQYF
abundance: many; d_gene: NA; v_gene: TRBV7-9; j_gene: TRBJ1-1; CDR3nt: TGTGCCAGCAGCTTAGCCGGGCTTGGAGCTTTCTTT; CDR3aa: CASSLAGLGAFF
abundance: NA; d_gene: TRBD2; v_gene: TRBV4-2; j_gene: TRBJ2-1; CDR3nt: TGTGCCAGCAGCCAGTCTCTAGCGGGTGCCTACAATGAGCAGTTCTTC; CDR3aa: CASSQSLAGAYNEQFF
abundance: few; d_gene: TRBD1; v_gene: TRBV7-2; j_gene: TRBJ1-1; CDR3nt: TGTGCCAGCAGCTTAGTCGGGACAGGGTTTTTGAACACTGAAGCTTTCTTT; CDR3aa: CASSLVGTGFLNTEAFF
abundance: NA; d_gene: NA; v_gene: TRBV2; j_gene: TRBJ2-3; CDR3nt: TGTGCCAGCAGTGAAGCTCGACAGCCGAAGGTAGATACGCAGTATTTT; CDR3aa: CASSEARQPKVDTQYF
abundance: few; d_gene: TRBD2; v_gene: TRBV7-2; j_gene: TRBJ2-2; CDR3nt: TGTGCCAGCAAGAGACTAGCGGGAGAACGGGAGCTGTTTTTT; CDR3aa: CASKRLAGERELFF
abundance: many; d_gene: NA; v_gene: TRBV20-1; j_gene: TRBJ1-2; CDR3nt: TGCAGTGCTATACGGACAGAGAACTATGGCTACACCTTC; CDR3aa: CSAIRTENYGYTF
abundance: NA; d_gene: NA; v_gene: TRBV11-2; j_gene: TRBJ2-6; CDR3nt: TGTGCCAGCAGAGCCGGGACACTGAGCTCTGGGGCCAACGTCCTGACTTTC; CDR3aa: CASRAGTLSSGANVLTF
abundance: NA; d_gene: NA; v_gene: TRBV18; j_gene: TRBJ1-1; CDR3nt: TGTGCCAGCTCACAACGGACCGGAGGCGCTGAAGCTTTCTTT; CDR3aa: CASSQRTGGAEAFF
abundance: NA; d_gene: TRBD1; v_gene: TRBV12-3/TRBV12-4; j_gene: TRBJ2-7; CDR3nt: TGTGCCAGCAGCAGACAGGGGGAGATGTACGAGCAGTACTTC; CDR3aa: CASSRQGEMYEQYF
abundance: few; d_gene: TRBD2; v_gene: TRBV29-1; j_gene: TRBJ2-7; CDR3nt: TGCAGCCTGAGACTAGCGGGAGGAGAGCAGTACTTC; CDR3aa: CSLRLAGGEQYF
abundance: few; d_gene: NA; v_gene: TRBV28; j_gene: TRBJ1-5; CDR3nt: TGTGCCAGCAGTTTTAGTAGGGGCAATCAGCCCCAGCATTTT; CDR3aa: CASSFSRGNQPQHF
abundance: NA; d_gene: NA; v_gene: TRBV12-3/TRBV12-4; j_gene: TRBJ2-7; CDR3nt: TGTGCCAGCAGTTTGGACCCCTCGAGCGAGCAGTACTTC; CDR3aa: CASSLDPSSEQYF
abundance: NA; d_gene: TRBD2; v_gene: TRBV4-3; j_gene: TRBJ2-2; CDR3nt: TGCGCCAGCAGCCCTCGGGGGACTAGCGGGAGGGTGCTGGCCGGGGAGCTGTTTTTT; CDR3aa: CASSPRGTSGRVLAGELFF
abundance: NA; d_gene: TRBD2; v_gene: TRBV6-2/TRBV6-3; j_gene: TRBJ2-1; CDR3nt: TGTGCCAGCATAGGGTCCCGGCTAGCGGGAGGGTCATCCTACAATGAGCAGTTCTTC; CDR3aa: CASIGSRLAGGSSYNEQFF
abundance: few; d_gene: NA; v_gene: TRBV21-1; j_gene: TRBJ2-7; CDR3nt: TGTGCCAGCATTACCCGGGACAGGGATCCCTACGAGCAGTACTTC; CDR3aa: CASITRDRDPYEQYF
abundance: NA; d_gene: TRBD2; v_gene: TRBV6-1; j_gene: TRBJ2-5; CDR3nt: TGTGCCAGCAGCCTGGGACTAGCGGCCGCAGCTGGCGCCCAGTACTTC; CDR3aa: CASSLGLAAAAGAQYF
abundance: NA; d_gene: TRBD2; v_gene: TRBV20-1; j_gene: TRBJ2-1; CDR3nt: TGCAGTGCTAGCGGGGGGGCTGAGCAGTTCTTC; CDR3aa: CSASGGAEQFF
abundance: NA; d_gene: NA; v_gene: TRBV19; j_gene: TRBJ2-1; CDR3nt: TGTGCCAGTACCTCGACGGGCTACAATGAGCAGTTCTTC; CDR3aa: CASTSTGYNEQFF
abundance: NA; d_gene: TRBD2; v_gene: TRBV20-1; j_gene: TRBJ2-1; CDR3nt: TGCAGTGTCAACCCCCGGGAGGGGGTACAAAATGAGCAGTTCTTC; CDR3aa: CSVNPREGVQNEQFF
abundance: few; d_gene: TRBD1; v_gene: TRBV15; j_gene: TRBJ1-6; CDR3nt: TGTGCCACCAGCAGAGAAGGGACAGCGGATTCACCCCTCCACTTT; CDR3aa: CATSREGTADSPLHF
abundance: NA; d_gene: NA; v_gene: TRBV5-1; j_gene: TRBJ2-7; CDR3nt: TGCGCCAGCAGTTCAACTCGGGGGCTAGCGGCATACGAGCAGTACTTC; CDR3aa: CASSSTRGLAAYEQYF
abundance: NA; d_gene: NA; v_gene: TRBV12-5; j_gene: TRBJ1-3; CDR3nt: TGTGCTAGTGGTTTGGGGCCTAAGGACAGCACAACTGGAAACACCATATATTTT; CDR3aa: CASGLGPKDSTTGNTIYF
abundance: few; d_gene: TRBD1; v_gene: TRBV20-1; j_gene: TRBJ2-3; CDR3nt: TGCAGTGCTAGCCAGGGGGGCACAGATACGCAGTATTTT; CDR3aa: CSASQGGTDTQYF
abundance: few; d_gene: NA; v_gene: TRBV20-1; j_gene: TRBJ1-5; CDR3nt: TGCAGTGCTAGATTGCCAAATCAGCCCCAGCATTTT; CDR3aa: CSARLPNQPQHF
abundance: few; d_gene: NA; v_gene: TRBV20-1; j_gene: TRBJ2-7; CDR3nt: TGCAGTGCTTCCCGGACGGGGAAAGAATACGAGCAGTACTTC; CDR3aa: CSASRTGKEYEQYF
abundance: NA; d_gene: TRBD1; v_gene: TRBV29-1; j_gene: TRBJ2-7; CDR3nt: TGCAGCGTTGTTGGGGACAGGACTTACGAGCAGTACTTC; CDR3aa: CSVVGDRTYEQYF
abundance: NA; d_gene: TRBD2; v_gene: TRBV7-9; j_gene: TRBJ2-2; CDR3nt: TGTGCCAGCAGCTCTATGATGACTAGCGGGAGAACCGGGGAGCTGTTTTTT; CDR3aa: CASSSMMTSGRTGELFF
abundance: few; d_gene: NA; v_gene: TRBV4-1; j_gene: TRBJ2-2; CDR3nt: TGCGCCAGCAGCCAGCGGACCGGGACGGGGAACACCGGGGAGCTGTTTTTT; CDR3aa: CASSQRTGTGNTGELFF
abundance: NA; d_gene: NA; v_gene: TRBV11-2; j_gene: TRBJ2-7; CDR3nt: TGTGCCAGCAGCCCCCTAGTGGCGGGGCCGGGCGAGCAGTACTTC; CDR3aa: CASSPLVAGPGEQYF
abundance: few; d_gene: TRBD2; v_gene: TRBV20-1; j_gene: TRBJ2-7; CDR3nt: TGCAGTGCTCTGAGGGCCGCCGGCGGGAGCTGGTCCGAGCAGTACTTC; CDR3aa: CSALRAAGGSWSEQYF
abundance: NA; d_gene: NA; v_gene: TRBV5-1; j_gene: TRBJ1-1; CDR3nt: TGCGCCAGCAGCTTGGATAGGGGCCGCGACACTGAAGCTTTCTTT; CDR3aa: CASSLDRGRDTEAFF
abundance: few; d_gene: NA; v_gene: TRBV20-1; j_gene: TRBJ1-5; CDR3nt: TGCAGTGTTCGACCAGTCGTGAATCAGCCCCAGCATTTT; CDR3aa: CSVRPVVNQPQHF
abundance: few; d_gene: TRBD2; v_gene: TRBV12-3/TRBV12-4; j_gene: TRBJ2-1; CDR3nt: TGTGCCAGCAGCCATGGTAGCGGGAATGAGCAGTTCTTC; CDR3aa: CASSHGSGNEQFF
abundance: few; d_gene: NA; v_gene: TRBV7-2; j_gene: TRBJ2-7; CDR3nt: TGTGCCAGCAGCTTAGGAGGAGCCAGGGGAAGGTCCTACGAGCAGTACTTC; CDR3aa: CASSLGGARGRSYEQYF
abundance: NA; d_gene: TRBD2; v_gene: TRBV6-2/TRBV6-3; j_gene: TRBJ2-7; CDR3nt: TGTGCCAGCAGAGGGAGCGGGACCTTTTACGAGCAGTACTTC; CDR3aa: CASRGSGTFYEQYF
abundance: NA; d_gene: TRBD2; v_gene: TRBV6-5; j_gene: TRBJ2-7; CDR3nt: TGTGCCAGCAGTTACTCCCCCAGCGGGAGCGGGGAGCAGTACTTC; CDR3aa: CASSYSPSGSGEQYF